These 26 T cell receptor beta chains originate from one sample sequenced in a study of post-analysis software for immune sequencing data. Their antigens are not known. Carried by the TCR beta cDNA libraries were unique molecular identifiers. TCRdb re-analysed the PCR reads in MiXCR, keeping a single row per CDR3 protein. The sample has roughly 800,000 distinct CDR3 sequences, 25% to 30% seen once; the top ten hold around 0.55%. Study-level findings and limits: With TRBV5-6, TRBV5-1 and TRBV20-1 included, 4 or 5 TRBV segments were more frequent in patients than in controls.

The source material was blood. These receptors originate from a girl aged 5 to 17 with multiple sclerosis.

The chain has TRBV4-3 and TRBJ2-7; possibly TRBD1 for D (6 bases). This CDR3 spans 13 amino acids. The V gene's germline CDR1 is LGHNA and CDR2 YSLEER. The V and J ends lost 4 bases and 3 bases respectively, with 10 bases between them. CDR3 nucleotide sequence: TGCGCCAGCAGCCGAGGACAGCACTACGAGCAGTACTTC. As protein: CASSRGQHYEQYF.

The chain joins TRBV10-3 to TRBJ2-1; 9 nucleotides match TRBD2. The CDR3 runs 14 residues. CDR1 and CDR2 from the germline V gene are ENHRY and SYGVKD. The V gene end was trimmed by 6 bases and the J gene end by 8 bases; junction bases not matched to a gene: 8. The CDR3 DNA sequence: TGTGCCATCAGAGCCGGGACTAGCAGTTATGAGCAGTTCTTC. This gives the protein CAIRAGTSSYEQFF.

This CDR3 reads CASSQDLRTLAKNIQYF. The DNA for the CDR3 is TGTGCCAGCAGCCAAGACCTACGGACCTTAGCCAAAAACATTCAGTACTTC. V is TRBV3-1 and J is TRBJ2-4; D is uncertain. V was trimmed by 0 bases and J by 0 bases, leaving 12 bases between them. Germline V gene data show CDR1 as LGHDT and CDR2 as YNNKEL (reference sequence). The CDR3 runs to 17 residues.

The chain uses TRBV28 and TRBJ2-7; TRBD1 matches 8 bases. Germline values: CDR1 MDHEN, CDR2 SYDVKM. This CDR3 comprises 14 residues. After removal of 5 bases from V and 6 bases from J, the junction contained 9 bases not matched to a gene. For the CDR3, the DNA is TGTGCCAGCAGTCCCGGGACAGGCCTCGGCGAGCAGTACTTC. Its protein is CASSPGTGLGEQYF.

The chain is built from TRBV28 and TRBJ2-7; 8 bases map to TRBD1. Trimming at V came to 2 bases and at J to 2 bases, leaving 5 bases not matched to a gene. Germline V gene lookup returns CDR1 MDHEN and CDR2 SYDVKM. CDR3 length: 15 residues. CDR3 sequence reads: CASSLLTGGPYEQYF. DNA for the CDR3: TGTGCCAGCAGTTTACTTACAGGGGGTCCCTACGAGCAGTACTTC.

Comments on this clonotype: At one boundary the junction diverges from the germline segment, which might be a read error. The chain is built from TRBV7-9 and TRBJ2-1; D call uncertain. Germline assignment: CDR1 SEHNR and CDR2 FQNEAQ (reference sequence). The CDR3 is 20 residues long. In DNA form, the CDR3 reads TGTGCCAACAGCACCTCCACCCTTCCGGGCCAGGCCACCACACACAATGAGCAGTTCTTC. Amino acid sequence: CANSTSTLPGQATTHNEQFF. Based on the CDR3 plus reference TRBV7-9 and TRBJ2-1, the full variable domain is DTGVSQNPRHKITKRGQNVTFRCDPISEHNRLYWYRQTLGQGPEFLTYFQNEAQLEKSRLLSDRFSAERPKGSFSTLEIQRTEQGDSAMYLCANSTSTLPGQATTHNEQFFGPGTRLTVL.

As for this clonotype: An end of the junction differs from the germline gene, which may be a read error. CDR3 in DNA: TGTGCCACCAACAGAGGTGGGACAGACAATGAAAAACTGTTTTTT. It specifies CATNRGGTDNEKLFF. This sequence joins TRBV15 and TRBJ1-4; 7 bases match TRBD1. CDR1 is LNHNV, CDR2 YYDKDF, per germline (reference sequence). The CDR3 covers 15 residues.

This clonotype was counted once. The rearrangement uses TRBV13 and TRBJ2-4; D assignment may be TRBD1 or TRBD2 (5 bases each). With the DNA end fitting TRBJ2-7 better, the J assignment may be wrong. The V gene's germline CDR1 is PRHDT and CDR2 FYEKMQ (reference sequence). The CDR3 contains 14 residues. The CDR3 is CASTPSGTAYEQYF. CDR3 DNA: TGTGCCAGCACCCCTAGTGGGACCGCCTACGAGCAGTACTTC.

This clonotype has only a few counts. The CDR3 loop is CASSKGQGRRPESLGDTQYF. CDR3 nucleotides: TGTGCCAGCAGCAAGGGACAGGGAAGAAGACCAGAGTCGTTGGGCGATACGCAGTATTTT. The chain has TRBV7-8 and TRBJ2-3, with TRBD1 matching over 9 bases. The CDR3 extends over 20 amino acids. Germline V gives CDR1 SGHVS, CDR2 FQNEAQ. J lost 6 bases, V lost 5 bases, and 24 bases had no gene match.

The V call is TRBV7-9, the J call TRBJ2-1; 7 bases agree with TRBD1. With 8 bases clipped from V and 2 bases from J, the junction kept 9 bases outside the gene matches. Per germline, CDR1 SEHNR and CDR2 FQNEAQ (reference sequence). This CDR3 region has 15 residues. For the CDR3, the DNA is TGTGCCAGCTACCAGCACAGGGGTACCTACAATGAGCAGTTCTTC. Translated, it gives CASYQHRGTYNEQFF.

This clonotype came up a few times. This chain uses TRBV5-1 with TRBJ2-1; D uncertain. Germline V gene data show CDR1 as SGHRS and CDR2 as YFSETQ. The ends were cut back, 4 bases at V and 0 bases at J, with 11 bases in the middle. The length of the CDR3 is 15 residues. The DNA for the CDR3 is TGCGCCAGCAGCACCCCACACAGCTCCTACAATGAGCAGTTCTTC. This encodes CASSTPHSSYNEQFF.

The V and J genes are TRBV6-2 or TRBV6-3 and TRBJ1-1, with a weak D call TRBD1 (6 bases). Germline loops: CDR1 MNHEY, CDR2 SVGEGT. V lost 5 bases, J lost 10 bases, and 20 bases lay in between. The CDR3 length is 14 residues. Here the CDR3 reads CASSPDSVYDGAFF. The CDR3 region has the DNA TGTGCCAGCAGTCCGGACAGTGTATATGATGGAGCTTTCTTT.

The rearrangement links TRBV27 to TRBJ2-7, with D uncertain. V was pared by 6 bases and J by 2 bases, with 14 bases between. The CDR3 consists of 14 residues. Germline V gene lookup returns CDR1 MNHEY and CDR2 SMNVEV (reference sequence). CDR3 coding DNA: TGTGCCAGCAGCCAGCATACACGGACCTACGAGCAGTACTTC. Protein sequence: CASSQHTRTYEQYF.

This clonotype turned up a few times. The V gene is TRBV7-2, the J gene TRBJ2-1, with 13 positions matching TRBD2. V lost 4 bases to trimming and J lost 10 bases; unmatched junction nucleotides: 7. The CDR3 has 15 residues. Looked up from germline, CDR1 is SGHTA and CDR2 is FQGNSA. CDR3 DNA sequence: TGTGCCAGCAGCTCGGGACTAGCGGGGCCGAGGGAGCAGTTCTTC. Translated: CASSSGLAGPREQFF.

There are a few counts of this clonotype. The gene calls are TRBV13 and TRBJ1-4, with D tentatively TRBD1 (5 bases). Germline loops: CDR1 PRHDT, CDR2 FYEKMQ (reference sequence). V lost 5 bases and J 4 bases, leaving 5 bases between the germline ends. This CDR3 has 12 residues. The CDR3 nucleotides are TGTGCCAGCAGCGACAGTAATGAAAAACTGTTTTTT. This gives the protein CASSDSNEKLFF.

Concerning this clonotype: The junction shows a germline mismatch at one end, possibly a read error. CDR3 in amino acids: CASSFLKPGQGVQETHYF. CDR3 in DNA: TGTGCCAGCAGTTTTCTAAAACCGGGTCAAGGCGTACAAGAGACCCATTACTTC. The chain is built from TRBV12-3 or TRBV12-4 and TRBJ2-5, with D uncertain. CDR3 size: 18 residues.

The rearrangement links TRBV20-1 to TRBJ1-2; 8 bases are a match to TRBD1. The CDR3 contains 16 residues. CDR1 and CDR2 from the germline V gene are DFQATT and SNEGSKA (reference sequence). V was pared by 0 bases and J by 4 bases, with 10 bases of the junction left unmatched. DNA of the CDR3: TGCAGTGCTAGAGATCACGGACAGGGAAAAGCCTATGGCTACACCTTC. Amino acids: CSARDHGQGKAYGYTF.

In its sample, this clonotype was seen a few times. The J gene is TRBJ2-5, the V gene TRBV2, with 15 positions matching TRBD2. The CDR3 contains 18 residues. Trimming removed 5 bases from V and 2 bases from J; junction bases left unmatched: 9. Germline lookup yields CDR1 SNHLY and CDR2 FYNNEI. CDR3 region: CASSRLGLAGGWQETQYF. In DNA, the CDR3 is TGTGCCAGCAGTCGCCTTGGACTAGCGGGAGGGTGGCAAGAGACCCAGTACTTC.

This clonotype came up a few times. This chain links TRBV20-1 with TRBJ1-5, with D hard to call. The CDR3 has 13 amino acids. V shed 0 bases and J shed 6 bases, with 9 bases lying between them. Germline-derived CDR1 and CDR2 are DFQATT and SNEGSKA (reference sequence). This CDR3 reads CSARDVGSQPQHF. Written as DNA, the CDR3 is TGCAGTGCTAGAGATGTCGGGAGTCAGCCCCAGCATTTT.

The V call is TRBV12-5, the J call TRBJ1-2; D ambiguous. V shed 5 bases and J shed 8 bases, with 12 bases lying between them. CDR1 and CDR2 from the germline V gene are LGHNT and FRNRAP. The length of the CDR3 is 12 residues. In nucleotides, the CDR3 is TGTGCTAGTGGTATCCATGGGCGGGGCTACACCTTC. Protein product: CASGIHGRGYTF.

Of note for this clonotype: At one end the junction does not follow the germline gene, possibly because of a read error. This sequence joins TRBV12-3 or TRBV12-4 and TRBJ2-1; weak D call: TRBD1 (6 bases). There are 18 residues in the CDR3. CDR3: CASSLAPGWGLSDNEQFF. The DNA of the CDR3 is TGTGCCAGCAGTTTAGCTCCAGGGTGGGGGCTCTCCGACAATGAGCAGTTCTTC.

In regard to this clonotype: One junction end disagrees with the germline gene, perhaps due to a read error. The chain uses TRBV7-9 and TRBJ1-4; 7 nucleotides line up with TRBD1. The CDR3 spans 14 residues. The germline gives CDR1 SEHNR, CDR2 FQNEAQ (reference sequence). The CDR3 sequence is CASSLVQGDEELFF. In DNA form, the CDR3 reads TGTGCCAGCAGCTTAGTCCAGGGGGATGAAGAACTGTTTTTT.

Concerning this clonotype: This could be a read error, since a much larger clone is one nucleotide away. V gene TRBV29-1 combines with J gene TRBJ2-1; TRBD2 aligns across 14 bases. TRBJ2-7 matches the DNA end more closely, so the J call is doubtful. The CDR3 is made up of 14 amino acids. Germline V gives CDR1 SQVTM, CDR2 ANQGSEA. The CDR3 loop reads CSEGTSGSNNEQYF. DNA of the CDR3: TGCAGCGAGGGGACTAGCGGGAGTAACAATGAGCAGTACTTC.

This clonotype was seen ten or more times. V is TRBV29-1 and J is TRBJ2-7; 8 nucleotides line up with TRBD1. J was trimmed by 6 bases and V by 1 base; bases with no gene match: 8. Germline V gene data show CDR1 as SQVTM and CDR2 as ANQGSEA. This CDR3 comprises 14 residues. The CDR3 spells CSVEVGARGREQYF. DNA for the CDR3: TGCAGCGTTGAAGTGGGGGCCAGGGGGCGCGAGCAGTACTTC.

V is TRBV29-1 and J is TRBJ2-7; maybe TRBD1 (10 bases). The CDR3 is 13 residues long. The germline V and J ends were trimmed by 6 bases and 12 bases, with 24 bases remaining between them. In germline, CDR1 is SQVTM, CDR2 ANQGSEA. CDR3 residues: CSVGGQGMTSGYF. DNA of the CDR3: TGCAGCGTCGGGGGACAGGGGATGACTAGCGGGTACTTC.

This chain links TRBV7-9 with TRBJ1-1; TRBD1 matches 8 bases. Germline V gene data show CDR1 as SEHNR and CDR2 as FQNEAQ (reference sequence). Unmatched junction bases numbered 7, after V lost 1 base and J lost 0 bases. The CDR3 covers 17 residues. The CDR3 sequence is CASSLDGPGQVNTEAFF. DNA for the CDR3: TGTGCCAGCAGCTTAGACGGACCGGGACAGGTGAACACTGAAGCTTTCTTT.